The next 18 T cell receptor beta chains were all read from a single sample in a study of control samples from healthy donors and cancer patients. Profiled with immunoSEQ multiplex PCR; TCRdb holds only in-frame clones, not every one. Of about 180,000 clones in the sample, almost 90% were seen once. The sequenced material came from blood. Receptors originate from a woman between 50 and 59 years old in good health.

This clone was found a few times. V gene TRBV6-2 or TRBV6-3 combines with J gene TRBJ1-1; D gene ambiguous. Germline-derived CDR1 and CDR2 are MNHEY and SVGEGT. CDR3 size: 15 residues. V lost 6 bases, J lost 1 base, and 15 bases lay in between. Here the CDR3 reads CASSSPGDRNTEAFF. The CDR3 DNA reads TGTGCCAGCAGCTCGCCTGGGGATCGGAACACTGAAGCTTTCTTT.

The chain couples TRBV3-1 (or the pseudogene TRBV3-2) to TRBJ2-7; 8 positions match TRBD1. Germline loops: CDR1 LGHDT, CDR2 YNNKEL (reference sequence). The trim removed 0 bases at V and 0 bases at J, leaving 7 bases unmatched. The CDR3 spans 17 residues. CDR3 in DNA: TGTGCCAGCAGCCAAGATTGTCACAGGGGGTCCTCCTACGAGCAGTACTTC. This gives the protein CASSQDCHRGSSYEQYF.

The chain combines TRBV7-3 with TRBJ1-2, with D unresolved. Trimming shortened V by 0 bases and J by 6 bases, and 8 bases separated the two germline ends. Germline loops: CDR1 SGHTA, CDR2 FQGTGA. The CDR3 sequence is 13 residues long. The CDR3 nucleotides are TGTGCCAGCAGCTTAACCCGCCTAGATGGCTACACCTTC. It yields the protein CASSLTRLDGYTF.

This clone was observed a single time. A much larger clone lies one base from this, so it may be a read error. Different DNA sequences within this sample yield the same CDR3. The CDR3: CASSTGQPNTEAFF. The DNA of the CDR3 is TGCGCCAGCAGCACCGGACAGCCGAACACTGAAGCTTTCTTT. This rearrangement joins TRBV5-1 to TRBJ1-1, with D possibly TRBD1 on 6 matching bases. Per the germline V gene, CDR1 is SGHRS and CDR2 is YFSETQ. The CDR3 sequence is 14 residues long. Trimming left V 4 bases short and J 1 base short, with 11 bases between.

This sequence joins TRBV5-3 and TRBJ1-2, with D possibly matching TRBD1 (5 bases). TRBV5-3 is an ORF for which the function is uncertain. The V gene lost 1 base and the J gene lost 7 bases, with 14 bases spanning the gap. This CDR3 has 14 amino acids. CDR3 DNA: TGTGCCAGAAGCTTGATCGTCCAGGGATGTGGCTACACCTTC. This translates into CARSLIVQGCGYTF.

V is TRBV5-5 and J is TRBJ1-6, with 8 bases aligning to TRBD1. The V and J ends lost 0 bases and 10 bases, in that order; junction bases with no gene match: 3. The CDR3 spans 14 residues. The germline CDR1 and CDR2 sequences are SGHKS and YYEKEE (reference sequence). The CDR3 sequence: CASSLAAGGSPLHF. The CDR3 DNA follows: TGTGCCAGCAGCTTGGCGGCAGGGGGCTCACCCCTCCACTTT.

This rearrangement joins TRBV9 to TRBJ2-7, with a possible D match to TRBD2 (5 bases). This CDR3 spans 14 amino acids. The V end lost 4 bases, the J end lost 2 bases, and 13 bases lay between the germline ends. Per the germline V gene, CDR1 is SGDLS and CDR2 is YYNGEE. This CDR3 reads CASSPDPGTYEQYF. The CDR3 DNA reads TGTGCCAGCAGCCCCGATCCGGGAACCTACGAGCAGTACTTC. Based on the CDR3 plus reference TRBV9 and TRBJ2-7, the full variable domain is DSGVTQTPKHLITATGQRVTLRCSPRSGDLSVYWYQQSLDQGLQFLIQYYNGEERAKGNILERFSAQQFPDLHSELNLSSLELGDSALYFCASSPDPGTYEQYFGPGTRLTVT.

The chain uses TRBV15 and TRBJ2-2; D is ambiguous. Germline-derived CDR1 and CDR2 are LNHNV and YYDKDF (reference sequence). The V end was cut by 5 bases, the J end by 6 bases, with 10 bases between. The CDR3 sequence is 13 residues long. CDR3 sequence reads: CATSPRRPGELFF. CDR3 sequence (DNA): TGTGCCACCAGCCCCCGCCGTCCCGGGGAGCTGTTTTTT.

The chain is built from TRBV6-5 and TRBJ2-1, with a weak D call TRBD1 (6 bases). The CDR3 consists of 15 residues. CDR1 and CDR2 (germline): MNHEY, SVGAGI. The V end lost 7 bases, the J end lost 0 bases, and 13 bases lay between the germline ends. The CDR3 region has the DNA TGTGCCAGCATCGGACAGCTGAGCTCCTACAATGAGCAGTTCTTC. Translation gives CASIGQLSSYNEQFF.

CDR3 region: CASTVGRLAGGSYNEQFF. The DNA for the CDR3 is TGTGCCAGCACGGTGGGTAGACTAGCGGGAGGGTCCTACAATGAGCAGTTCTTC. The rearrangement uses TRBV7-8 and TRBJ2-1; 14 bases map to TRBD2. The germline V gene encodes CDR1 SGHVS and CDR2 FQNEAQ. The CDR3 is 18 residues long. J gave up 1 base and V 7 bases, and 9 bases lay outside the gene matches. Looking up the rest from reference TRBV7-8 and TRBJ2-1 gives the full variable domain: GAGVSQSPRYKVAKRGQDVALRCDPISGHVSLFWYQQALGQGPEFLTYFQNEAQLDKSGLPSDRFFAERPEGSVSTLKIQRTQQEDSAVYLCASTVGRLAGGSYNEQFFGPGTRLTVL.

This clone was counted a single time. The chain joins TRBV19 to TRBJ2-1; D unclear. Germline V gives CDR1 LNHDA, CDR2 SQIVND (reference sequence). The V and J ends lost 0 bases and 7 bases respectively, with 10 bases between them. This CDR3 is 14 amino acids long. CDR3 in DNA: TGTGCCAGTAGTATAGATCTATGGGGTAATGAGCAGTTCTTC. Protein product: CASSIDLWGNEQFF.

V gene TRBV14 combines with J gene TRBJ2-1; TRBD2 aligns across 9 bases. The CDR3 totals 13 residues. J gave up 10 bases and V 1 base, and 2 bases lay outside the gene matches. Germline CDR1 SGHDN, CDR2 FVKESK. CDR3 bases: TGTGCCAGCAGCCAAGGCGGGGGGGGAGAGCAGTTCTTC. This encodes CASSQGGGGEQFF.

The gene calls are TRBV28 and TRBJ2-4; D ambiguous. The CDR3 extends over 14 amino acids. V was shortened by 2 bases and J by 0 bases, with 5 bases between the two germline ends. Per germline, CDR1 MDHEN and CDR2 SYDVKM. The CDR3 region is CASSLGLAKNIQYF. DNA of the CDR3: TGTGCCAGCAGTTTAGGGCTAGCCAAAAACATTCAGTACTTC.

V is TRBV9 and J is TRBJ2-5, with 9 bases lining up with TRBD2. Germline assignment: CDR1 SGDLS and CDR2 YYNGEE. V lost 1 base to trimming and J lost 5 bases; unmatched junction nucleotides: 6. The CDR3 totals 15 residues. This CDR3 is CASSVNSGSAETQYF. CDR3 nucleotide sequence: TGTGCCAGCAGCGTAAATAGCGGGAGTGCGGAGACCCAGTACTTC. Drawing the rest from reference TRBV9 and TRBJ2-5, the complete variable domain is DSGVTQTPKHLITATGQRVTLRCSPRSGDLSVYWYQQSLDQGLQFLIQYYNGEERAKGNILERFSAQQFPDLHSELNLSSLELGDSALYFCASSVNSGSAETQYFGPGTRLLVL.

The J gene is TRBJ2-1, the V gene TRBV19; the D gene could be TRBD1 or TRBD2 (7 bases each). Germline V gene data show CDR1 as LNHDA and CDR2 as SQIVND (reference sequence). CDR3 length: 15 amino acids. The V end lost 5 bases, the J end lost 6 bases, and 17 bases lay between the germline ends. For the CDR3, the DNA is TGTGCCAGTAGTCCCCAGGGGGGAGGGGTCAATGAGCAGTTCTTC. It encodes CASSPQGGGVNEQFF.

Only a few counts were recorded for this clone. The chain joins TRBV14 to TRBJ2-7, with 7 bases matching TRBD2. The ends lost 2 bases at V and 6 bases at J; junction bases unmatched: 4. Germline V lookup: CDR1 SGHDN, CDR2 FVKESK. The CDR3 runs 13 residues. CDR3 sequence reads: CASSQWGGGEQYF. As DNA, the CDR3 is TGTGCCAGCAGCCAATGGGGGGGAGGCGAGCAGTACTTC.

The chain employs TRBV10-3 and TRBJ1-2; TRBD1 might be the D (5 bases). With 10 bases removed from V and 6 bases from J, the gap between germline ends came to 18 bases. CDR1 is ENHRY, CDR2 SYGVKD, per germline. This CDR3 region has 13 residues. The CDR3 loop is CASGGPRRDGYTF. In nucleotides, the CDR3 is TGTGCCAGCGGGGGACCCCGAAGGGATGGCTACACCTTC.

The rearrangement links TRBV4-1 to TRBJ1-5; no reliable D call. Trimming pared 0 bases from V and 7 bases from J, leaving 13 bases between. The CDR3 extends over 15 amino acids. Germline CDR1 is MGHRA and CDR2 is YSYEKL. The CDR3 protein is CASSQDPGAWQPQHF. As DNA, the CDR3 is TGCGCCAGCAGCCAAGATCCGGGAGCATGGCAGCCCCAGCATTTT.